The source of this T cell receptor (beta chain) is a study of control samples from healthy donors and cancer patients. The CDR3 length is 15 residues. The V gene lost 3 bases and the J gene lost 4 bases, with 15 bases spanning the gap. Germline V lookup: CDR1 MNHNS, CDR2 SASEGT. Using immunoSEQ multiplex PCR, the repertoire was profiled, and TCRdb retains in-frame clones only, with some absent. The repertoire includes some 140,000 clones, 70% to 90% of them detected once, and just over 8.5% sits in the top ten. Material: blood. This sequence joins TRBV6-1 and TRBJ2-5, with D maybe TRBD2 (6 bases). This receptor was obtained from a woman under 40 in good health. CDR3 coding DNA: TGTGCCAGCAGTGACCGTCGGGGGTTGTCAGAGACCCAGTACTTC. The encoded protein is CASSDRRGLSETQYF.